This TCR beta chain comes out of a study of PD-1 blockade in classical Hodgkin lymphoma. Exposure to brentuximab vedotin varied, and each patient had relapsed following autologous stem cell transplantation. Clones were sequenced by immunoSEQ multiplex PCR, and TCRdb holds only the in-frame ones, with some missing. Counted here are 65,000 to 95,000 clones, around 90% occurring once; the ten biggest clones make up approximately 22%. The CDR3 is 12 residues long. The V end was cut by 10 bases, the J end by 0 bases, with 6 bases between. Germline V lookup: CDR1 SGHAT, CDR2 FQNNGV. The chain is built from TRBV11-2 and TRBJ2-2; D ambiguous. The sequenced sample was peripheral blood mononuclear cells (PBMCs), obtained at baseline. This TCR derives from a human donor with classical Hodgkin lymphoma. The CDR3 DNA is TGTGCCACCAGATCGAACACCGGGGAGCTGTTTTTT. Its protein product is CATRSNTGELFF.